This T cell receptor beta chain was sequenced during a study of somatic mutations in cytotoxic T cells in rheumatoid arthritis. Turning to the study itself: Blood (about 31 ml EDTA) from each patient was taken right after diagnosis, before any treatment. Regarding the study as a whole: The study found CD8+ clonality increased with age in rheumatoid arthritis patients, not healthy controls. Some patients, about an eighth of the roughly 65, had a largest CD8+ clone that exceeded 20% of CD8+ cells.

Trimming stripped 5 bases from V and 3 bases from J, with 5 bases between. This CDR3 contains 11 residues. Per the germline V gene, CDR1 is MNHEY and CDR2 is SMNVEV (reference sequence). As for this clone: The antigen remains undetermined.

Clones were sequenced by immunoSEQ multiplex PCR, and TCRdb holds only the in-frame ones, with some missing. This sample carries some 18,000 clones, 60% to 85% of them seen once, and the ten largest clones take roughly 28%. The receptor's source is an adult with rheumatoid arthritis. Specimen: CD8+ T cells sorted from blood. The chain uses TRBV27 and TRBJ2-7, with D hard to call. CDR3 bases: TGTGCCAGCAGTATTGGCTACGAGCAGTACTTC. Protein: CASSIGYEQYF.